This T cell receptor beta chain was sequenced in a study of PD-1 blockade in mismatch repair-deficient tumors. Whole-study context: Patients had around 11 mismatch repair-deficient cancer types, all previously treated and progressing.

The table came from immunoSEQ multiplex PCR; TCRdb's copy has only in-frame clones and leaves some out. The sample records some 70,000 clones, around four fifths being singletons. Comments on this clone: The antigen is not known. A read error may account for a junction end that differs from germline.

Points from the study as a whole: Tumor-resident clones, often absent from pretreatment blood, expanded after pembrolizumab and then contracted.

Mismatch repair deficiency was confirmed in all patients, by PCR or immunohistochemistry. The TCR-sequenced patients were a few responders to pembrolizumab. The sequencing here drew on peripheral blood, taken 2 weeks after starting pembrolizumab. The receptor comes from an adult with mismatch repair-deficient cancer.

The CDR3 here is CSVEGQVGALSPYEQYF. The CDR3, as DNA: TGCAGCGTCGAAGGCCAAGTGGGCGCCCTATCCCCCTACGAGCAGTACTTC. The V and J genes are TRBV29-1 and TRBJ2-7; the D is unclear. Per germline, CDR1 SQVTM and CDR2 ANQGSEA. There are 17 residues in the CDR3.